Listed below are T cell receptor beta chains from one sample, sequenced in a study of early T cells in non-severe SARS-CoV-2 infection. MiXCR, applied by TCRdb to the 5' RACE reads, yields one record per CDR3 protein. The sample lists fewer than 60,000 distinct CDR3 sequences, about 4.1% occurring once. Sequencing input: whole blood. These receptors were collected from an adult who was a healthcare worker with PCR-confirmed SARS-CoV-2 infection or an uninfected control (not recorded which). Each CDR3 is given with its conserved first and last residue. D genes are given only for firm matches. Only some rows state a clone size, as once, few, many or a class for expanded clones.

TRBD2	many	TRBJ2-1	TRBV7-2	TGTGCCAGCAGCTCTCGACGGACTAGCAATGAGCAGTTCTTC	CASSSRRTSNEQFF
.	many	TRBJ2-1	TRBV7-2	TGTGCCAGCAGCTTAGCGGGCGGGCACCCGACCAATGAGCAGTTCTTC	CASSLAGGHPTNEQFF
TRBD1	few	TRBJ2-2	TRBV7-3	TGTGCCAGCAGCCCCCCAGGGGGGAACACCGGGGAGCTGTTTTTT	CASSPPGGNTGELFF
.	many	TRBJ2-3	TRBV20-1	TGCAGTGCTAGAGATCAGAGAAGCACAGATACGCAGTATTTT	CSARDQRSTDTQYF
.	many	TRBJ2-7	TRBV7-2	TGTGCCAGCAGCTTAGAGGAGACCTACGAGCAGTACTTC	CASSLEETYEQYF
.	many	TRBJ2-4	TRBV6-2/TRBV6-3	TGTGCCAGCAGTCCGTTGGTACTAGCCAAAAACATTCAGTACTTC	CASSPLVLAKNIQYF
.	medium-sized	TRBJ2-3	TRBV20-1	TGCAGTGCTAGAGATGGCGGGAGCACAGATACGCAGTATTTT	CSARDGGSTDTQYF
.	many	TRBJ1-2	TRBV6-1	TGTGCCAGCAGTGAATCCGGATTGAATAACTATGGCTACACCTTC	CASSESGLNNYGYTF
.	many	TRBJ2-2	TRBV2	TGTGCCAGCAGTGAAGAGGGACAGAACACCGGGGAGCTGTTTTTT	CASSEEGQNTGELFF
TRBD2	many	TRBJ2-3	TRBV7-2	TGTGCCAGCAGCTTAGCTGGGAGGGGCACAGATACGCAGTATTTT	CASSLAGRGTDTQYF
.	many	TRBJ1-1	TRBV12-3/TRBV12-4	TGTGCCAGCAGTTTAGCGAAAGAAGCTTTCTTT	CASSLAKEAFF
TRBD1	many	TRBJ1-2	TRBV6-5	TGTGCCAGCAGGCGACAGGGAGCTAACTATGGCTACACCTTC	CASRRQGANYGYTF
.	many	TRBJ2-7	TRBV12-3/TRBV12-4	TGTGCCAGCAGTTTAGTGGGCGAGCAGTACTTC	CASSLVGEQYF
TRBD2	many	TRBJ2-7	TRBV10-3	TGTGCCATCAGGGGGACTAGCGGGATCTACGAGCAGTACTTC	CAIRGTSGIYEQYF
.	.	TRBJ2-1	TRBV20-1	TGCAGTGCTAGAGATCTTACTAACAATGAGCAGTTCTTC	CSARDLTNNEQFF
.	many	TRBJ2-1	TRBV20-1	TGCAGTGCTAGCCAGGCTAACTCCTACAATGAGCAGTTCTTC	CSASQANSYNEQFF
.	few	TRBJ2-3	TRBV28	TGTGCCAGCAGGTCTTCCGGGCCTAGTGGAAGCACAGATACGCAGTATTTT	CASRSSGPSGSTDTQYF
TRBD1	few	TRBJ2-1	TRBV14	TGTGCCAGCAGCCGTGGGACAGGGGTGTCCTACAATGAGCAGTTCTTC	CASSRGTGVSYNEQFF
TRBD2	many	TRBJ2-5	TRBV12-3/TRBV12-4	TGTGCCAGCAGTTTACTTGGCGGGGGAGAGACCCAGTACTTC	CASSLLGGGETQYF
.	many	TRBJ1-4	TRBV5-1	TGCGCCAGCAGCGGAACCGGGACCCCAAACGAAAAACTGTTTTTT	CASSGTGTPNEKLFF
.	many	TRBJ1-1	TRBV6-1	TGTGCCAGCAGTGAAGTAGGTGAAGCTTTCTTT	CASSEVGEAFF
.	many	TRBJ1-2	TRBV20-1	TGCAGTGTTGCCGACGGGGACGACTATGGCTACACCTTC	CSVADGDDYGYTF
.	many	TRBJ2-2	TRBV6-1	TGTGCCAGCATGGGGGGGAACACCGGGGAGCTGTTTTTT	CASMGGNTGELFF
TRBD1	many	TRBJ2-7	TRBV4-3	TGCGCCAGCAGCCAGACACTGGACAGGGTGTCCTACGAGCAGTACTTC	CASSQTLDRVSYEQYF